The rows below give T cell receptor beta chains drawn from one sample of a study of neurological immune-mediated disorders. TCRdb analysed the 5' RACE reads with MiXCR anew, one entry per CDR3 protein. The sample yields 47,000 or so distinct CDR3 sequences, 10% seen once. The specimen sequenced was PBMCs. The receptor source for this set is a woman aged 35 to 49 in good health. Each CDR3 is given with its conserved first and last residue. Each record gives: J gene, D gene, clone size, V gene, CDR3 DNA, CDR3 protein. D genes are given only for firm matches. Some rows have no size entry. The others give once, few or many, or a class for an expanded clone.

J: TRBJ2-3
D: -
size: many
V: TRBV29-1
DNA: TGCAGCGTTGATTGGCAGGATACGCAGTATTTT
CDR3: CSVDWQDTQYF

J: TRBJ1-6
D: -
size: many
V: TRBV6-1
DNA: TGTGCCAGCAGTGAAGGTGGAGGGGACCGGTCACCCCTCCACTTT
CDR3: CASSEGGGDRSPLHF

J: TRBJ2-7
D: -
size: -
V: TRBV2
DNA: TGTGCCAGCACCCGGGACTCATTCTCCTACGAGCAGTACTTC
CDR3: CASTRDSFSYEQYF

J: TRBJ1-6
D: TRBD1
size: -
V: TRBV4-1
DNA: TGCGCCAGCAGCCAAGATGGCAGGGGGCTTAATTCACCCCTCCACTTT
CDR3: CASSQDGRGLNSPLHF

J: TRBJ2-3
D: -
size: many
V: TRBV27
DNA: TGTGCCAGCAGGCTCACAGTTAACACAGATACGCAGTATTTT
CDR3: CASRLTVNTDTQYF

J: TRBJ1-4
D: -
size: many
V: TRBV3-1
DNA: TGTGCCAGCAGCCAAGATAAAGGGGGGCTCGGGGAAAAACTGTTTTTT
CDR3: CASSQDKGGLGEKLFF

J: TRBJ1-6
D: -
size: many
V: TRBV7-3
DNA: TGTGCCAGCAGCTTAATGGGCGGTGGGAATTCACCCCTCCACTTT
CDR3: CASSLMGGGNSPLHF

J: TRBJ1-1
D: -
size: many
V: TRBV20-1
DNA: TGCAGTGCTAGAGTAGGGGCCTCAACGAACACTGAAGCTTTCTTT
CDR3: CSARVGASTNTEAFF

J: TRBJ1-5
D: -
size: many
V: TRBV20-1
DNA: TGCAGTGCCATTCACGGGAGTTATAGCAATCAGCCCCAGCATTTT
CDR3: CSAIHGSYSNQPQHF

J: TRBJ1-1
D: TRBD1
size: many
V: TRBV25-1
DNA: TGTGCCAGCAGTGCCTTAGGGACAGGGAACACTGAAGCTTTCTTT
CDR3: CASSALGTGNTEAFF

J: TRBJ1-2
D: -
size: many
V: TRBV2
DNA: TGTGCCAGCACCACAGCGCCGAGGGGAGGCTACACCTTC
CDR3: CASTTAPRGGYTF

J: TRBJ2-3
D: TRBD2
size: many
V: TRBV20-1
DNA: TGCAGCGCGGGGGGGACAGATACGCAGTATTTT
CDR3: CSAGGTDTQYF

J: TRBJ2-7
D: -
size: -
V: TRBV7-2
DNA: TGTGCCAGCAGCAAATACGGGGCCTACGAGCAGTACTTC
CDR3: CASSKYGAYEQYF

J: TRBJ2-2
D: TRBD2
size: many
V: TRBV9
DNA: TGTGCCAGCAACCAACTAGCGGGGAACACCGGGGAGCTGTTTTTT
CDR3: CASNQLAGNTGELFF

J: TRBJ2-3
D: -
size: many
V: TRBV2
DNA: TGTGCCAGCAGTGAACGCGGGAGCACAGATACGCAGTATTTT
CDR3: CASSERGSTDTQYF

J: TRBJ1-1
D: TRBD1
size: many
V: TRBV7-2
DNA: TGTGCCAGCAGTTCTGGGGCAGGGGGCCAAAGATCGGAAGCTTTCTTT
CDR3: CASSSGAGGQRSEAFF

J: TRBJ1-3
D: -
size: many
V: TRBV29-1
DNA: TGCAGCGTTGCGCAAAGGGATGGAAACACCATATATTTT
CDR3: CSVAQRDGNTIYF

J: TRBJ2-1
D: -
size: -
V: TRBV12-3/TRBV12-4
DNA: TGTGCCAGCAGTCCCACTAGTCCCTACAATGAGCAGTTCTTC
CDR3: CASSPTSPYNEQFF

J: TRBJ2-5
D: TRBD2
size: many
V: TRBV20-1
DNA: TGCAGTGCTAGAGTAACTAGCGCGGAGACCCAGTACTTC
CDR3: CSARVTSAETQYF